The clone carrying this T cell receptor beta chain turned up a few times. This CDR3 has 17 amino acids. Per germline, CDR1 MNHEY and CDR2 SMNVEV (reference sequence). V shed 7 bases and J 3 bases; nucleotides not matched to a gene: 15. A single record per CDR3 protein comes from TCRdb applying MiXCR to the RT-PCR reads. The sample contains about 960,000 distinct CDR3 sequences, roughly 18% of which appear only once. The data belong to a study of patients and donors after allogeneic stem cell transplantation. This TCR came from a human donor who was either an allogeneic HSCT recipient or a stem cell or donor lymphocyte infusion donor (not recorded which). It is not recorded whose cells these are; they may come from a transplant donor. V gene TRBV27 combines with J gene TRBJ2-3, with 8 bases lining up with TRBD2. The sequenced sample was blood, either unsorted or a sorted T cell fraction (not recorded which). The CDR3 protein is CASTSWEGGRRTDTQYF. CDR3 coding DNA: TGTGCCAGCACCTCCTGGGAAGGCGGGAGGCGAACAGATACGCAGTATTTT.